A single sample gave rise to the 30 T cell receptor beta chains below, sequenced in a study of T cells in Graves' hyperthyroidism and ophthalmopathy. TCR beta CDR3 regions were amplified from RNA. The TCR CDR3 was amplified in a first-round RT-PCR using the HTBI primer set. TCRdb used MiXCR to reprocess the multiplex PCR reads, holding one entry per CDR3 protein. The table has 650,000 to 800,000 distinct CDR3 sequences, roughly 45% seen once. The sample comprised peripheral blood or thyroid tissue (not recorded which). The receptors were sampled from an adult man with Graves' disease, either hyperthyroidism or ophthalmopathy (not recorded which).

This clonotype has more than one count but fewer than ten. J is TRBJ2-7 and V is TRBV20-1, with D tentatively TRBD1 (5 bases). The CDR3 has 14 residues. The germline V and J ends were trimmed by 6 bases and 2 bases, with 17 bases remaining between them. CDR1 is DFQATT and CDR2 is SNEGSKA in the germline V gene (reference sequence). Written as DNA, the CDR3 is TGCAGTGCAAATGACAGAAACACGACCTACGAGCAGTACTTC. It translates to CSANDRNTTYEQYF.

The chain carries TRBV6-5 and TRBJ2-7; no clear D. The CDR3 consists of 12 residues. Germline V gene data show CDR1 as MNHEY and CDR2 as SVGAGI. V was cut by 8 bases and J by 2 bases, with 10 bases left in between. CDR3 sequence reads: CASRSEPYEQYF. CDR3 in DNA: TGTGCCAGCCGGTCGGAACCCTACGAGCAGTACTTC.

The chain uses TRBV6-1 and TRBJ1-1; D gene ambiguous. Looked up from germline, CDR1 is MNHNS and CDR2 is SASEGT. Trimming removed 5 bases at V and 4 bases at J, with 14 bases between. The CDR3 loop spans 14 amino acids. Here the CDR3 DNA reads TGTGCCAGCAGTTACTCTGGGATGAGCACTGAAGCTTTCTTT. Amino acids: CASSYSGMSTEAFF.

V and J are TRBV20-1 and TRBJ2-5; 15 bases align to TRBD2. This CDR3 has 16 amino acids. Germline lookup yields CDR1 DFQATT and CDR2 SNEGSKA (reference sequence). Trimming cost V 0 bases and J 5 bases; bases outside gene matches: 4. CDR3 sequence (DNA): TGCAGTGCTAGAGATAGGGGACTAGCGGGAGGCGAGACCCAGTACTTC. Its translation: CSARDRGLAGGETQYF.

This clonotype occurred a few times. The rearrangement uses TRBV2 and TRBJ1-2; TRBD1 matches 8 bases. Germline CDR1 is SNHLY and CDR2 is FYNNEI. This CDR3 has 13 amino acids. The junction had 5 bases not matched to a gene; V was cut back by 7 bases and J by 4 bases. CDR3 region: CASTDRGIYGYTF. The CDR3 DNA is TGTGCCAGCACCGACAGGGGAATCTATGGCTACACCTTC.

About this clonotype: At one end, the junction sequence differs from germline, possibly due to a read error. The chain combines TRBV10-3 with TRBJ1-5; TRBD1 matches at 7 bases. Germline CDR1 reads ENHRY; CDR2 reads SYGVKD. CDR3 length: 14 residues. The CDR3, as DNA: TGTGCCAGCAGTGAAGAGGGACAGACCCAGCCCCAGCATTTT. This gives the protein CASSEEGQTQPQHF.

The chain links TRBV11-2 to TRBJ2-5, with no clear D. Germline CDR1 and CDR2: SGHAT and FQNNGV. V was trimmed by 5 bases and J by 0 bases, leaving 13 bases between them. This CDR3 contains 15 residues. In DNA, the CDR3 is TGTGCCAGCAGCGTCCTAGGAGTTGACCAAGAGACCCAGTACTTC. Encoded protein: CASSVLGVDQETQYF.

The chain recombines TRBV19 with TRBJ1-1, with a tentative D call TRBD1 (6 bases). The germline CDR1 and CDR2 sequences are LNHDA and SQIVND (reference sequence). With 8 bases removed from V and 5 bases from J, the gap between germline ends came to 15 bases. The CDR3 consists of 13 residues. The CDR3 bases are TGTGCCAGTGATCTAGGGGGGAGGACTGAAGCTTTCTTT. This translates into CASDLGGRTEAFF.

The genes are TRBV7-9 and TRBJ1-2; 8 nucleotides match TRBD1. The J segment lost 8 bases and the V segment lost 5 bases, leaving 10 bases of the junction unmatched. Germline loops: CDR1 SEHNR, CDR2 FQNEAQ (reference sequence). The length of the CDR3 is 14 residues. The CDR3 DNA is TGTGCCAGCAGCCACAGGACAGGGTTTCGGGGCTACACCTTC. This codes for CASSHRTGFRGYTF.

The chain links TRBV19 to TRBJ2-2; D gene ambiguous. Germline lookup yields CDR1 LNHDA and CDR2 SQIVND (reference sequence). V dropped 11 bases and J dropped 1 base, with 8 bases sitting between them. This CDR3 is 12 amino acids long. The CDR3 sequence: CASGQNTGELFF. The CDR3 DNA reads TGTGCCTCTGGGCAGAACACCGGGGAGCTGTTTTTT.

This clonotype showed up just a few times. The chain joins TRBV29-1 to TRBJ1-2; D may be TRBD1 (5 bases). Trimming pared 8 bases from V and 3 bases from J, leaving 10 bases between. The germline V gene has CDR1 SQVTM and CDR2 ANQGSEA. The length of the CDR3 is 11 residues. The CDR3 region is CSTQGYYGYTF. The DNA for the CDR3 is TGCAGCACTCAGGGATACTATGGCTACACCTTC.

The gene calls are TRBV20-1 and TRBJ1-1; 7 nucleotides line up with TRBD1. J lost 2 bases, V lost 2 bases, and 17 bases had no gene match. Per the germline V gene, CDR1 is DFQATT and CDR2 is SNEGSKA (reference sequence). The CDR3 runs 18 residues. The CDR3 nucleotides are TGCAGTGCTAGACCGAGGGGGAGGGGGCAGGCAGTAAACACTGAAGCTTTCTTT. It yields the protein CSARPRGRGQAVNTEAFF.

The CDR3 sequence is CASSVAGRVSGNTIYF. The CDR3 nucleotides are TGTGCCAGCAGCGTAGCTGGGAGGGTCTCTGGAAACACCATATATTTT. The V gene is TRBV9, the J gene TRBJ1-3, with D unresolved. Trimming pared 0 bases from V and 0 bases from J, leaving 10 bases between. The CDR3 covers 16 residues. Germline V CDR1 and CDR2: SGDLS, YYNGEE.

V gene TRBV5-4 combines with J gene TRBJ2-7, with 7 positions matching TRBD1. V dropped 4 bases and J dropped 2; count of bases not matched to a gene: 9. There are 15 residues in the CDR3. Germline CDR1 and CDR2: SGHNT and YYREEE (reference sequence). The chain's CDR3 is CASSQDGTETYEQYF. CDR3 nucleotide sequence: TGTGCCAGCAGCCAAGACGGGACAGAGACCTACGAGCAGTACTTC.

Ten or more counts support this clonotype. The chain has TRBV2 and TRBJ1-4, with TRBD1 as a possible D gene (5 bases). V shed 6 bases and J shed 5 bases, with 10 bases lying between them. Per the germline V gene, CDR1 is SNHLY and CDR2 is FYNNEI. The CDR3 runs 13 residues. The CDR3 sequence is CASSRGGNEKLFF. The CDR3 DNA follows: TGTGCCAGCAGCCGGGGGGGGAATGAAAAACTGTTTTTT. Drawing the rest from reference TRBV2 and TRBJ1-4, the complete variable domain is EPEVTQTPSHQVTQMGQEVILRCVPISNHLYFYWYRQILGQKVEFLVSFYNNEISEKSEIFDDQFSVERPDGSNFTLKIRSTKLEDSAMYFCASSRGGNEKLFFGSGTQLSVL.

Note on this clonotype: Mismatch with germline at one junction end may stem from a read error. V and J are TRBV7-3 and TRBJ1-4; 7 bases map to TRBD1. Germline loops: CDR1 SGHTA, CDR2 FQGTGA. The CDR3 spans 11 residues. The CDR3 here is CASSTWEDRSF. In DNA form, the CDR3 reads TGTGCCAGCAGCACATGGGAGGACAGGTCTTTT.

This clonotype has just one count. The chain employs TRBV2 and TRBJ2-5; 10 bases are shared with TRBD2. Germline V gene lookup returns CDR1 SNHLY and CDR2 FYNNEI. V shed 7 bases and J 0 bases; nucleotides not matched to a gene: 17. This CDR3 is 19 amino acids long. The CDR3 sequence: CASTHRGLAFPLYQETQYF. CDR3 coding DNA: TGTGCCAGCACACATCGGGGACTAGCGTTCCCCCTGTACCAAGAGACCCAGTACTTC.

The V call is TRBV7-7, the J call TRBJ1-1; D might be TRBD1 (5 bases). The germline CDR1 and CDR2 sequences are SSHAT and FNYEAQ (reference sequence). The CDR3 totals 16 residues. Between the trimmed V and J ends, which lost 6 bases and 0 bases, there was a span of 17 bases. This CDR3 is CASSSRGGVMNTEAFF. The CDR3, as DNA: TGTGCCAGCAGTTCCCGAGGAGGGGTCATGAACACTGAAGCTTTCTTT.

The rearrangement uses TRBV5-1 and TRBJ1-1, with D uncertain. Germline loops: CDR1 SGHRS, CDR2 YFSETQ. The CDR3 sequence is 15 residues long. Between the trimmed V and J ends, which lost 4 bases and 0 bases, there was a span of 13 bases. CDR3 bases: TGCGCCAGCAGCAAAACCCACAGCATGAACACTGAAGCTTTCTTT. It yields the protein CASSKTHSMNTEAFF.

The chain is built from TRBV10-3 and TRBJ1-3; no firm D call. CDR1 ENHRY and CDR2 SYGVKD come from the germline V gene. V was pared by 6 bases and J by 3 bases, with 3 bases between. The CDR3 totals 11 residues. The CDR3 reads CAIRDGNTIYF. CDR3 nucleotide sequence: TGTGCCATCAGGGATGGAAACACCATATATTTT.

This clonotype was seen repeatedly, ten times or more. This rearrangement joins TRBV7-2 to TRBJ1-2; the D gene is possibly TRBD1 (5 bases). V was cut by 5 bases and J by 6 bases, with 16 bases left in between. The germline gives CDR1 SGHTA, CDR2 FQGNSA. CDR3 size: 14 residues. The DNA of the CDR3 is TGTGCCAGCAGCCCAACGGCAGGGTCCAATGGCTACACCTTC. Its translation: CASSPTAGSNGYTF.

Many counts were recorded for this clonotype. This sequence joins TRBV7-9 and TRBJ1-3; D remains ambiguous. V was shortened by 5 bases and J by 1 base, with 12 bases between the two germline ends. This CDR3 has 15 residues. Per the germline V gene, CDR1 is SEHNR and CDR2 is FQNEAQ (reference sequence). The DNA for the CDR3 is TGTGCCAGCAGCCCAATCACTCGATCTGGAAACACCATATATTTT. Translating it yields CASSPITRSGNTIYF.

As for this clonotype: A much larger clone lies a single base off, so this may be a read error. The chain is built from TRBV27 and TRBJ2-7; D unclear. Germline loops: CDR1 MNHEY, CDR2 SMNVEV (reference sequence). Trimming stripped 5 bases from V and 5 bases from J, with 10 bases between. The CDR3 extends over 12 amino acids. The CDR3 bases are TGTGCCAGCAGTGATTTTGATAACGAGCAGTACTTC. This encodes CASSDFDNEQYF.

On this clonotype: A clone one base away is much larger, so this may be a read error. The chain joins TRBV29-1 to TRBJ1-3, with D unclear. CDR1 and CDR2 from the germline V gene are SQVTM and ANQGSEA. The CDR3 runs to 14 residues. The germline V and J ends were trimmed by 4 bases and 4 bases, with 14 bases remaining between them. CDR3 nucleotides: TGCAGCGTTGTAGACGGCAGTACCGGAAACACCATATATTTT. Translation gives CSVVDGSTGNTIYF.

This clonotype appeared a few times. The chain uses TRBV7-8 and TRBJ1-4; 8 positions agree with TRBD1. Trimming removed 5 bases from V and 8 bases from J; junction bases left unmatched: 10. The germline CDR1 and CDR2 sequences are SGHVS and FQNEAQ. CDR3 length equals 15 residues. The CDR3, as DNA: TGTGCCAGCAGCCGAAGCGGACAGGGACGGGAAAAACTGTTTTTT. Amino acid sequence: CASSRSGQGREKLFF.

The V call is TRBV7-9, the J call TRBJ1-2; tentatively, D is TRBD1 (5 bases). Trimming shortened V by 4 bases and J by 1 base, and 16 bases separated the two germline ends. This CDR3 region has 16 residues. Germline-derived CDR1 and CDR2 are SEHNR and FQNEAQ (reference sequence). CDR3 residues: CASSSRDGRLNYGYTF. CDR3 in DNA: TGTGCCAGCAGCTCCCGGGACGGCCGCCTTAACTATGGCTACACCTTC.

This clonotype occurred many times. An end of the junction differs from the germline gene, which may be a read error. V is TRBV25-1 and J is TRBJ1-4; TRBD1 might be the D (5 bases). The germline gives CDR1 MGHDK, CDR2 SYGVNS. The length of the CDR3 is 11 residues. The DNA of the CDR3 is TGTGCCAGCAGTGCTGAAAGACAGTGGGCTTTT. Encoded protein: CASSAERQWAF.

J is TRBJ2-5 and V is TRBV20-1; TRBD2 agrees at 10 bases. The CDR3 spans 16 residues. Germline values: CDR1 DFQATT, CDR2 SNEGSKA (reference sequence). With V trimmed by 0 bases and J by 3 bases, 7 bases remained unmatched. The CDR3 sequence is CSAREVLAGAKETQYF. In DNA form, the CDR3 reads TGCAGTGCTAGAGAGGTGCTAGCGGGGGCCAAAGAGACCCAGTACTTC.

As concerns this clonotype: An end of the junction differs from the germline gene, which may be a read error. The chain links TRBV7-9 to TRBJ1-5; tentatively, D is TRBD1 (5 bases). CDR1 and CDR2 (germline): SEHNR, FQNEAQ (reference sequence). The CDR3 is made up of 13 amino acids. CDR3 DNA: TGTGTCAGCAGCTTAACGGGGGACCAGCCCCAGCATTTT. Amino acid sequence: CVSSLTGDQPQHF.

This clonotype was detected once. The rearrangement uses TRBV25-1 and TRBJ1-2; D perhaps matches TRBD1 (6 bases). Germline CDR1 reads MGHDK; CDR2 reads SYGVNS. The CDR3 consists of 15 residues. The germline V and J ends were trimmed by 4 bases and 2 bases, with 14 bases remaining between them. This chain's CDR3 is CASSVSRDKNYGYTF. In nucleotides, the CDR3 is TGTGCCAGCAGTGTATCCCGGGACAAGAACTATGGCTACACCTTC.